The following is a T cell receptor beta chain sequence with its context. The germline V gene has CDR1 KGHDR and CDR2 SFDVKD. V was trimmed by 7 bases and J by 2 bases, leaving 14 bases between them. The CDR3 extends over 15 amino acids. This sample is part of a study of blood T cell repertoires in COVID-19. Whole-study context: COVID-19 samples, acute and convalescent, were from the United States, Italy and Spain. From T cells, B-cell-depleted T cells, or PBMCs came the material, which was cDNA or gDNA.

Original analysis: Cell counts per sample came from amplifying reference gene primers. The data were produced by immunoSEQ multiplex PCR, yet TCRdb's version contains in-frame clones alone and is incomplete. V, J and clone size are those of that table, while D and trimming were read from the DNA. The repertoire includes tens of thousands of clones, approximately 90% of them detected once, and less than 2.5% sits in the top ten. The chain has TRBV24-1 and TRBJ2-1; no definite D call. The material sequenced was peripheral blood. The TCR comes from a man aged 45-65 years with acute or convalescent COVID-19. The CDR3 DNA follows: TGTGCCACCAGGCCCGGTGGGCAACCCTACAATGAGCAGTTCTTC. Its protein product is CATRPGGQPYNEQFF.